The T cell receptor (beta chain) under discussion was sequenced for a study of blood T cell repertoires in COVID-19. Study-wide background: Donors in the United States, Italy and Spain gave samples during acute or convalescent COVID-19. T cells, B-cell-depleted T cells, or PBMCs provided the cDNA or gDNA that served as material.

Here immunoSEQ multiplex PCR was the method, and the copy in TCRdb shows in-frame clones only, minus some. The sample records a few hundred thousand clones, around 91% being singletons. Participant-given clinical history determined each cohort assignment. CDR3 length: 15 amino acids. V was cut by 0 bases and J by 4 bases, with 12 bases left in between. The germline CDR1 and CDR2 sequences are MGHRA and YSYEKL. The receptor's source is a man between 18 and 35 years old who had recovered from COVID-19. The sequenced material came from PBMCs or T cells enriched from blood (not recorded which). The chain uses TRBV4-1 and TRBJ1-2; D is possibly TRBD1 (6 bases). This CDR3 is CASSQESGTIYGYTF. The CDR3 nucleotides read TGCGCCAGCAGCCAAGAGTCAGGGACAATCTATGGCTACACCTTC.